This TCR beta chain was captured by sequencing in a study of blood T cell repertoires in COVID-19. The CDR3 runs 13 residues. Germline lookup yields CDR1 MDHEN and CDR2 SYDVKM. Trimming shortened V by 1 base and J by 5 bases, and 8 bases separated the two germline ends. Repertoires were generated with immunoSEQ multiplex PCR, while TCRdb's copy carries only in-frame clones and drops some. Found here are about 250,000 clones, nearly 90% of them singletons; the top ten hold roughly 3%. The sequence derives from a man in his late teens or twenties with active or convalescent COVID-19. Material for sequencing was peripheral blood. This chain links TRBV28 with TRBJ1-2; possible D gene TRBD1, 5 bases. The CDR3 bases are TGTGCCAGCAGTTTATCGGAGGGGTATGGCTACACCTTC. This translates into CASSLSEGYGYTF.